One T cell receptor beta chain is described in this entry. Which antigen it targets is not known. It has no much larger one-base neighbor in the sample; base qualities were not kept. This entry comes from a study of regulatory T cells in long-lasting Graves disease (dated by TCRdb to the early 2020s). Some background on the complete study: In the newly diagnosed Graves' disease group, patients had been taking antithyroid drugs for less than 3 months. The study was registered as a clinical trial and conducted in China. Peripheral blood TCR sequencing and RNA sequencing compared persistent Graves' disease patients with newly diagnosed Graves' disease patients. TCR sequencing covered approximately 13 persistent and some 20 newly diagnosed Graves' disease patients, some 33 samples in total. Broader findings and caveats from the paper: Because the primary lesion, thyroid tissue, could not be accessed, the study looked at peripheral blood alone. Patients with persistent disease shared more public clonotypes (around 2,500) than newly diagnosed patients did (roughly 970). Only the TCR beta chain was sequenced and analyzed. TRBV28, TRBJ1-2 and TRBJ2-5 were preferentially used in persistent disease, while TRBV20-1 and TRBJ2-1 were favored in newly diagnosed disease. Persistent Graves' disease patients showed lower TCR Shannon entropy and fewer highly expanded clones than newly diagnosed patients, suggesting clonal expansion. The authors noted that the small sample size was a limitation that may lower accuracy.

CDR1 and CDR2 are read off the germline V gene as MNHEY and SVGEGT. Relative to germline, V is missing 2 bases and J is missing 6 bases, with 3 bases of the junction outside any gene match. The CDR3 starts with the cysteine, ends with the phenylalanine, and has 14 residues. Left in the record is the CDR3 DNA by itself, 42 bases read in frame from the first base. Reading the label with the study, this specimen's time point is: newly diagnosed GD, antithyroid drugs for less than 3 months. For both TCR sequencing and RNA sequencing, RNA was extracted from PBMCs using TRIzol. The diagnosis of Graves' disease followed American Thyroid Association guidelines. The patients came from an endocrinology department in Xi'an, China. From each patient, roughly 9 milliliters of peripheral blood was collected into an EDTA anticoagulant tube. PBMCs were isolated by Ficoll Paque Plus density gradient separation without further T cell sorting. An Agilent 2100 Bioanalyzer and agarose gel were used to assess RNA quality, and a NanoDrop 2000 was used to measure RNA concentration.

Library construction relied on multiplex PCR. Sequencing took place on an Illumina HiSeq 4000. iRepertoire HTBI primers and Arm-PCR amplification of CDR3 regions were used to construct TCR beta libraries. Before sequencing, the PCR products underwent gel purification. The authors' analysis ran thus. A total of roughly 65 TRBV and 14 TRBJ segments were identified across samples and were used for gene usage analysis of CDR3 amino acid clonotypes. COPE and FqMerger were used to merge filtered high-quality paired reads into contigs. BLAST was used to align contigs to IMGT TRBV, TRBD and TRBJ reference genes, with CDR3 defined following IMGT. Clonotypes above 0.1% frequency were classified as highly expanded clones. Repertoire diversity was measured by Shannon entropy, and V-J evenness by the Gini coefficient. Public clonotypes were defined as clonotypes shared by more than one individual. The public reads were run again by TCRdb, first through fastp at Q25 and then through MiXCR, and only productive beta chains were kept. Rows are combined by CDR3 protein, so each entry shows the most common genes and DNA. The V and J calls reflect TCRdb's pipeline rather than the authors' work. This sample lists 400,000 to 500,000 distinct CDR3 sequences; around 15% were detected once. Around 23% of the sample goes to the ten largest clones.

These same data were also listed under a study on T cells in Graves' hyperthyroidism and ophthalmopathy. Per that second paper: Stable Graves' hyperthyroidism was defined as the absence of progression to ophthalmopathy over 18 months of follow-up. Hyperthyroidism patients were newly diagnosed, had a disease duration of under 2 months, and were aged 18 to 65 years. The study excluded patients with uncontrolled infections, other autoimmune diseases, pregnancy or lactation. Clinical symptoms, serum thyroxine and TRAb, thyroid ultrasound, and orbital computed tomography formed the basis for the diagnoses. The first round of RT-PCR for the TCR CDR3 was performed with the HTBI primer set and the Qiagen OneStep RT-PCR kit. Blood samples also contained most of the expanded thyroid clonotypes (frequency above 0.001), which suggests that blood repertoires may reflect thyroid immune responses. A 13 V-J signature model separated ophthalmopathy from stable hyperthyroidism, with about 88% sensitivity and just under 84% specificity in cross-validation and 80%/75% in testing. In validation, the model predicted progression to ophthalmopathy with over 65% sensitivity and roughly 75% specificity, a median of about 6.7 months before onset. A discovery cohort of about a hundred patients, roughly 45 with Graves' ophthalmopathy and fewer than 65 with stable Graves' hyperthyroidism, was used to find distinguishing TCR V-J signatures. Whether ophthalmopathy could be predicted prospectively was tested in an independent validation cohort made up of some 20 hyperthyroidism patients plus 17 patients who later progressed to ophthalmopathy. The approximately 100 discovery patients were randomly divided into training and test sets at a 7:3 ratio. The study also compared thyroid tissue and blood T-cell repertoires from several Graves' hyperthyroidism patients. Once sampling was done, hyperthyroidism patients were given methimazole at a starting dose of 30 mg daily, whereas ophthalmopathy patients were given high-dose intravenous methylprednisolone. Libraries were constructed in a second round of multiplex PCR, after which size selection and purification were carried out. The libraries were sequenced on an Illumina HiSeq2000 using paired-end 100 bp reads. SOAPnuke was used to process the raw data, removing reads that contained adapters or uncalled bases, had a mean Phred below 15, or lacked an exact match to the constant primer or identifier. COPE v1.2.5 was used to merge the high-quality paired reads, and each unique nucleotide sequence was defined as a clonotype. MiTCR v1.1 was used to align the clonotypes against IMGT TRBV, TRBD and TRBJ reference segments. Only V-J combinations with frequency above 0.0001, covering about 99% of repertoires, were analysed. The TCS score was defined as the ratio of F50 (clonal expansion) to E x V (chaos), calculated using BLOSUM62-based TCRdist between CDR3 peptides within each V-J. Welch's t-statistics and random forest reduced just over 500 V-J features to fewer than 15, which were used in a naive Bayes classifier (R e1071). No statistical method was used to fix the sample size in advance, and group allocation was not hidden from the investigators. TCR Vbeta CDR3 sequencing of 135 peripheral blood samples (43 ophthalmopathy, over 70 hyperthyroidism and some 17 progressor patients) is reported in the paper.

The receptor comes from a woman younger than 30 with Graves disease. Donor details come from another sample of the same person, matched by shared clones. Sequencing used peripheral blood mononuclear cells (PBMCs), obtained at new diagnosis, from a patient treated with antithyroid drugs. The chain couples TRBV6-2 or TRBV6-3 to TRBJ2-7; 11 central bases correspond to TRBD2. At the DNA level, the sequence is TGTGCCAGCAGTTACCTAGCGGGAGGCTCCGAGCAGTACTTC. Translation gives CASSYLAGGSEQYF.